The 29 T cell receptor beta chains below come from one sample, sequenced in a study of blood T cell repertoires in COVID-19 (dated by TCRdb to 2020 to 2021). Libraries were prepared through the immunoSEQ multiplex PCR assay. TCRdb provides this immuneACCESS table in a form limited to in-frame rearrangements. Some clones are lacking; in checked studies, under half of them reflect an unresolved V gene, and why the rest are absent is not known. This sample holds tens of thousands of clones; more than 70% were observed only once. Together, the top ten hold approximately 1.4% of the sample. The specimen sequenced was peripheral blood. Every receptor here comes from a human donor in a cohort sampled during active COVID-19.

The CDR3 region has the DNA TGTGCCAGCAGCACAGGGACAGCAGATACGCAGTATTTT. Translated: CASSTGTADTQYF. The rearrangement uses TRBV11-2 and TRBJ2-3; 7 nucleotides agree with TRBD1. The CDR3 extends over 13 amino acids. Germline V CDR1 and CDR2: SGHAT, FQNNGV. V dropped 5 bases and J dropped 4; count of bases not matched to a gene: 3. Filled out from reference TRBV11-2 and TRBJ2-3, the complete variable domain reads EAGVAQSPRYKIIEKRQSVAFWCNPISGHATLYWYQQILGQGPKLLIQFQNNGVVDDSQLPKDRFSAERLKGVDSTLKIQPAKLEDSAVYLCASSTGTADTQYFGPGTRLTVL.

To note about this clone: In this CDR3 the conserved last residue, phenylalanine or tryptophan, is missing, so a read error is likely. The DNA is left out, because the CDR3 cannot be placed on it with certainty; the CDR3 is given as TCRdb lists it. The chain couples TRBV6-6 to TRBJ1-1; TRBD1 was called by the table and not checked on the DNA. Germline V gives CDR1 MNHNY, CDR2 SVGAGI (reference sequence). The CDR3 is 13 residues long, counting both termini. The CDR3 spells CASSYSGTADSEL.

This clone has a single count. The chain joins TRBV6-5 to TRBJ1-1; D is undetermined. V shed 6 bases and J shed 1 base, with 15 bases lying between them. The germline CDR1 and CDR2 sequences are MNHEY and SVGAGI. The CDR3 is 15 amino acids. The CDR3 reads CASSLTGISNTEAFF. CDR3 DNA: TGTGCCAGCAGCTTGACGGGAATTTCGAACACTGAAGCTTTCTTT.

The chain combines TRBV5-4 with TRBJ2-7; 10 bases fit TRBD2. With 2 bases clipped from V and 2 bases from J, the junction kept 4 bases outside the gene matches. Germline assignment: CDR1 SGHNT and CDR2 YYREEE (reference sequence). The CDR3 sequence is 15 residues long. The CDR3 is CASSFFGLAAYEQYF. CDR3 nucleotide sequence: TGTGCCAGCAGCTTTTTTGGACTAGCGGCCTACGAGCAGTACTTC.

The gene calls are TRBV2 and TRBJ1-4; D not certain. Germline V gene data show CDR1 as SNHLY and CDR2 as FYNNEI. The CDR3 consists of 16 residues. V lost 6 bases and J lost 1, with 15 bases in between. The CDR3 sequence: CASSSQEEGTNEKLFF. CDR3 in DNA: TGTGCCAGCAGCTCTCAGGAGGAGGGAACTAATGAAAAACTGTTTTTT.

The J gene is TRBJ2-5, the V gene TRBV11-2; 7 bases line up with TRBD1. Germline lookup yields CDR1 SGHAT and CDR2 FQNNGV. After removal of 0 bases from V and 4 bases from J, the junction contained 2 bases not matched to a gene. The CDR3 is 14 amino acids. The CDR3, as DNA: TGTGCCAGCAGCTTAGATGACAGGGCAGAGACCCAGTACTTC. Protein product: CASSLDDRAETQYF.

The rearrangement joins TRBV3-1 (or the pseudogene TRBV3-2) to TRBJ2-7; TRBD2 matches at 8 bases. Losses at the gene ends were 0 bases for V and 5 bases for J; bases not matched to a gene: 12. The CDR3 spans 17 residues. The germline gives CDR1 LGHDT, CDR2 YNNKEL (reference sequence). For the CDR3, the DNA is TGTGCCAGCAGCCAAGATTACGGTCGGGAGGGCCGGAACGAGCAGTACTTC. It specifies CASSQDYGREGRNEQYF.

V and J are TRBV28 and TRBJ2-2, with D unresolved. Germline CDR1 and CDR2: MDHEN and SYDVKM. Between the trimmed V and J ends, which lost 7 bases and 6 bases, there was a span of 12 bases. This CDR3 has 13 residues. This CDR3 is CASNGFGPGELFF. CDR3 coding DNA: TGTGCCAGCAACGGGTTCGGTCCCGGGGAGCTGTTTTTT.

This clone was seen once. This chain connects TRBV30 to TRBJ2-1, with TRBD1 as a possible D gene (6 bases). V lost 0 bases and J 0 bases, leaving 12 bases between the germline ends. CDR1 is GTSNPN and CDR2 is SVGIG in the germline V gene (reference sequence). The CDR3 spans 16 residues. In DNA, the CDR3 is TGTGCCTGGAGTGTTACAGGGATTAGCTCCTACAATGAGCAGTTCTTC. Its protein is CAWSVTGISSYNEQFF.

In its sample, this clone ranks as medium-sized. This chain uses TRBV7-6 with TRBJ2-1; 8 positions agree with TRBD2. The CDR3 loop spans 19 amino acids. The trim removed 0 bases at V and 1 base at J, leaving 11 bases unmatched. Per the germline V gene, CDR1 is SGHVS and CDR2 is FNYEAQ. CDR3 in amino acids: CASSLALSSAGGSYNEQFF. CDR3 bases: TGTGCCAGCAGCTTAGCTCTCTCCTCGGCGGGAGGATCCTACAATGAGCAGTTCTTC.

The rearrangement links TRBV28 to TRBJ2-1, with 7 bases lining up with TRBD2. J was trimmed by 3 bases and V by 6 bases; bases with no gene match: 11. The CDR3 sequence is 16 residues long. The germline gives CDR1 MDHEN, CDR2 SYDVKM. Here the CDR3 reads CASSPLRERDYNEQFF. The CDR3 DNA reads TGTGCCAGCAGCCCTTTGCGGGAGAGGGACTACAATGAGCAGTTCTTC.

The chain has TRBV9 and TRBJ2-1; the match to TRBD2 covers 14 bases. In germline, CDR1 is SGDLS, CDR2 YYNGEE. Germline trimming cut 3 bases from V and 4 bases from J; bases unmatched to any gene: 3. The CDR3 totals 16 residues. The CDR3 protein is CASSAWTSGRYNEQFF. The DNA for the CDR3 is TGTGCCAGCAGCGCCTGGACTAGCGGGAGGTACAATGAGCAGTTCTTC.

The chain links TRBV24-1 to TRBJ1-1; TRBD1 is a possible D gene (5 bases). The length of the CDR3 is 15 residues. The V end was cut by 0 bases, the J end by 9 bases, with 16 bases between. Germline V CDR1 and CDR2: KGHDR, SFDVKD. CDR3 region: CATSDLRDSPPKAFF. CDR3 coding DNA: TGTGCCACCAGTGATTTGCGCGACAGTCCACCGAAAGCTTTCTTT.

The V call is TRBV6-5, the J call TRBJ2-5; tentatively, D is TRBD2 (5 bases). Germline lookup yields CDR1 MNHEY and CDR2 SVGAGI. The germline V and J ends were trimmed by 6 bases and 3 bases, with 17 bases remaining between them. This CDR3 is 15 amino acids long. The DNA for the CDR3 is TGTGCCAGCAGCCGACTATTAAGCCCCAAAGAGACCCAGTACTTC. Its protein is CASSRLLSPKETQYF.

The CDR3 nucleotides are TGTGCCAGCAGCGCGGGACAGCCCACAGATACGCAGTATTTT. This codes for CASSAGQPTDTQYF. V and J are TRBV5-4 and TRBJ2-3; tentatively, D is TRBD1 (7 bases). CDR1 and CDR2 from the germline V gene are SGHNT and YYREEE (reference sequence). Trimming left V 4 bases short and J 2 bases short, with 11 bases between. The CDR3 runs 14 residues.

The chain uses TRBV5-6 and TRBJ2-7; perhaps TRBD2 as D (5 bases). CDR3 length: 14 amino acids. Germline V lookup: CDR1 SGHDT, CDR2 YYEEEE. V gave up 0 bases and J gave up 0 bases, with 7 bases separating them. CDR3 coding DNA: TGTGCCAGCAGCTTGGCTGGGAGCTCCTACGAGCAGTACGTC. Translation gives CASSLAGSSYEQYV.

Here the CDR3 reads CASSFRLGDYLNYEQYF. The CDR3 DNA reads as TGTGCCAGCAGCTTTAGGTTGGGAGACTACCTTAACTACGAGCAGTACTTC. This sequence joins TRBV5-6 and TRBJ2-7; possibly TRBD2 for D (5 bases). In germline, CDR1 is SGHDT, CDR2 YYEEEE. V was pared by 2 bases and J by 3 bases, with 21 bases between. CDR3 length: 17 residues.

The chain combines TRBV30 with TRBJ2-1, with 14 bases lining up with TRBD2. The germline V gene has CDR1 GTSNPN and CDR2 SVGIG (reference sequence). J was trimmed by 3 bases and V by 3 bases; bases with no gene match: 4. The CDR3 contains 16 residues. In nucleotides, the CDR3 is TGTGCCTGGAGCGGACTAGCGGGAGGACGCTACAATGAGCAGTTCTTC. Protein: CAWSGLAGGRYNEQFF.

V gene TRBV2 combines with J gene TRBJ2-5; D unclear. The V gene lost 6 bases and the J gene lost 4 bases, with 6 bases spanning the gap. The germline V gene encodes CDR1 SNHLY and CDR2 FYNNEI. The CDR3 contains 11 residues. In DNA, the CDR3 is TGTGCCAGCAGGGTAGCAGAGACCCAGTACTTC. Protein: CASRVAETQYF.

The CDR3 DNA sequence: TGTGCCAGCAGTCGAGGGGAGGGGGAGCCCCAGCATTTT. This sequence encodes CASSRGEGEPQHF. The rearrangement joins TRBV6-5 to TRBJ1-5, with D possibly TRBD1 on 6 matching bases. In germline, CDR1 is MNHEY, CDR2 SVGAGI. The V end lost 5 bases, the J end lost 8 bases, and 13 bases lay between the germline ends. This CDR3 spans 13 amino acids.

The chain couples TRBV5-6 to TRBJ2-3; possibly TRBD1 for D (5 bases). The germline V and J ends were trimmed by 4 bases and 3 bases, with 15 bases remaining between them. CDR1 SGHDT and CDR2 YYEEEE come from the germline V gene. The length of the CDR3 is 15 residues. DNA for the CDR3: TGTGCCAGCAGCCCTATGGGGCGATCTACAGATACGCAGTATTTT. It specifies CASSPMGRSTDTQYF.

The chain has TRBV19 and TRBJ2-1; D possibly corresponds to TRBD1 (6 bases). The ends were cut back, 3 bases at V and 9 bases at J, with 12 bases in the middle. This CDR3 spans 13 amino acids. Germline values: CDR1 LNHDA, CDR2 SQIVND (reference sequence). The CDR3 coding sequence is TGTGCCAGTAGTATTAACAGGGACACTGAGCAGTTCTTC. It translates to CASSINRDTEQFF.

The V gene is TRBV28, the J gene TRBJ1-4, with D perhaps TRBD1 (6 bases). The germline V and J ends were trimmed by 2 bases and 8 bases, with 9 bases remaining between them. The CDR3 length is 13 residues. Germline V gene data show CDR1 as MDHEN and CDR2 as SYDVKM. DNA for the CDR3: TGTGCCAGCAGTTTACCAGGGGTCGAAAAACTGTTTTTT. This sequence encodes CASSLPGVEKLFF.

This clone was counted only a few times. CDR3 bases: TGCGCCAGCAGCTCCGCCACAGTAACCTACGAGCAGTACTTC. It encodes CASSSATVTYEQYF. The chain links TRBV5-1 to TRBJ2-7; D remains ambiguous. This CDR3 is built from 14 residues. Per the germline V gene, CDR1 is SGHRS and CDR2 is YFSETQ. Trimming stripped 3 bases from V and 2 bases from J, with 12 bases between.

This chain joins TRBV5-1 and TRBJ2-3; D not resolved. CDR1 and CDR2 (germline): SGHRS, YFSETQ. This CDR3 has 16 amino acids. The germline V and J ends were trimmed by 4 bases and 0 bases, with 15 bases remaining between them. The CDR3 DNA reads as TGCGCCAGCAGCAAGAACCCCACAGAAAGCACAGATACGCAGTATTTT. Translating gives CASSKNPTESTDTQYF.

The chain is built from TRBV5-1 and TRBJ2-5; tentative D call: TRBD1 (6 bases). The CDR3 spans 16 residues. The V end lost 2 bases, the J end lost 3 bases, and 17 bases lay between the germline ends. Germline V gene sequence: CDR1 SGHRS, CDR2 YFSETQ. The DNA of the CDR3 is TGCGCCAGCAGCTTCCGAGACCTGACAGGAAAAGAGACCCAGTACTTC. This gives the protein CASSFRDLTGKETQYF. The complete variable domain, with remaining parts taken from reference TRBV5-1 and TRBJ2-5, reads KAGVTQTPRYLIKTRGQQVTLSCSPISGHRSVSWYQQTPGQGLQFLFEYFSETQRNKGNFPGRFSGRQFSNSRSEMNVSTLELGDSALYLCASSFRDLTGKETQYFGPGTRLLVL.

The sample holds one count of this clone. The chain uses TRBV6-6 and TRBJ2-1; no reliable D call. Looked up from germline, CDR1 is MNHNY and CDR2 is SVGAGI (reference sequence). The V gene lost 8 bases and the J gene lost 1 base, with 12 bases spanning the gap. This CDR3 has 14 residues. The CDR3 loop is CASAGGGSYNEQFF. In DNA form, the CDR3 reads TGTGCCAGCGCTGGCGGTGGTTCCTACAATGAGCAGTTCTTC.

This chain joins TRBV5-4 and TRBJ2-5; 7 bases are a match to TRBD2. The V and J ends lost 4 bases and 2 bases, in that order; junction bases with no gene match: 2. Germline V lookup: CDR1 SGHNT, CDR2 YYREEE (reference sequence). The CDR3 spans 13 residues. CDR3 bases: TGTGCCAGCAGCGGGACTACTCAAGAGACCCAGTACTTC. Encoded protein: CASSGTTQETQYF.

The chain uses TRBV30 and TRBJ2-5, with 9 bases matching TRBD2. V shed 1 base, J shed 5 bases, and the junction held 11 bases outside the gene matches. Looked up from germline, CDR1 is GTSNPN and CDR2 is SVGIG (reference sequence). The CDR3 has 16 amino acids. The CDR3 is CAWSAFSGSSRETQYF. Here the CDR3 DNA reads TGTGCCTGGAGTGCGTTTAGCGGGAGTAGTCGCGAGACCCAGTACTTC.